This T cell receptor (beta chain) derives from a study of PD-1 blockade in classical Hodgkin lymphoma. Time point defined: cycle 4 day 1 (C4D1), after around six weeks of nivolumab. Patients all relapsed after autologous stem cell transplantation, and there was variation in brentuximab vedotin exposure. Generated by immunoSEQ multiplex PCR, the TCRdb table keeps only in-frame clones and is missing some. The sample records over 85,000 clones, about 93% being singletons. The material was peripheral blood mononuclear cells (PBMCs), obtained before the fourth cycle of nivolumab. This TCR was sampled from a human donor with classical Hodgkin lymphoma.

CDR3 loop: CASSLVPVNTEAFF. CDR3 coding DNA: TGTGCCAGCAGCTTGGTGCCGGTGAACACTGAAGCTTTCTTT. The chain links TRBV5-6 to TRBJ1-1, with D unclear. The CDR3 extends over 14 amino acids. CDR1 SGHDT and CDR2 YYEEEE come from the germline V gene. V was cut by 0 bases and J by 0 bases, with 6 bases left in between.